This T cell receptor beta chain was sequenced in a study of blood T cells in healthy people across ages. It was with a sample-barcoded 5' primer and a J-beta primer mix that a second PCR of roughly 7 to 12 cycles was run. One entry per CDR3 protein, called by TCRdb with MiXCR from the 5' RACE reads. The sample has roughly 560,000 distinct CDR3 sequences, about 25% seen once. A remark on this clonotype: The germline gene is not matched at one end of the junction; a read error may be the cause.

Separately, the same data were catalogued under a study of T cells of mothers and their children.

The TCR comes from a boy between 10 and 17 years old in good health. The sequencing sample was made of blood.

The CDR3 spells CASSLSPSEGTAYNDQFF. Here the CDR3 DNA reads TGTGCCAGCAGCTTAAGCCCCTCGGAGGGAACGGCTTACAATGATCAGTTCTTC. V and J are TRBV11-1 and TRBJ2-1; weak D call: TRBD2 (6 bases). The germline gives CDR1 SGHAT, CDR2 FQDESV (reference sequence). The length of the CDR3 is 18 residues.